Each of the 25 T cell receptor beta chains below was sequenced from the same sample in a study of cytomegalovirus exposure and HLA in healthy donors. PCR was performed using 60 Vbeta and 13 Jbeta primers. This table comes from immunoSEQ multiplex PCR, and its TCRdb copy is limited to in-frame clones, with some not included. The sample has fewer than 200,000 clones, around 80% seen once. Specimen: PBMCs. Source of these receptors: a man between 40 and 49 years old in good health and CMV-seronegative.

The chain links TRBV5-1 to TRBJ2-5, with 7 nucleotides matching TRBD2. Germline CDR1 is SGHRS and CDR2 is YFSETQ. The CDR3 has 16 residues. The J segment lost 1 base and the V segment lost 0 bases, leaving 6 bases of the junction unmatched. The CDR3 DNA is TGCGCCAGCAGCTTGGCGTCTAGCGGATCCCAAGAGACCCAGTACTTC. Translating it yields CASSLASSGSQETQYF.

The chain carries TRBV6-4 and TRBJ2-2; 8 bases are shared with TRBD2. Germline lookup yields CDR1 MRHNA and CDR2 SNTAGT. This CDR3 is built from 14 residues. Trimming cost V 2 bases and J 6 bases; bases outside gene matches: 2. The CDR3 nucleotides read TGTGCCAGCAGTGACGGAGCGGGAGCCGGGGAGCTGTTTTTT. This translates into CASSDGAGAGELFF.

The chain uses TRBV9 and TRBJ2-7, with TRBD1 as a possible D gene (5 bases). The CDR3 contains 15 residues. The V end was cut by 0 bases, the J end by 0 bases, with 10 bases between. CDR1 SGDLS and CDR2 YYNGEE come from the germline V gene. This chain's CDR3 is CASSVEAGYSYEQYF. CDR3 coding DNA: TGTGCCAGCAGCGTAGAGGCAGGGTACTCCTACGAGCAGTACTTC.

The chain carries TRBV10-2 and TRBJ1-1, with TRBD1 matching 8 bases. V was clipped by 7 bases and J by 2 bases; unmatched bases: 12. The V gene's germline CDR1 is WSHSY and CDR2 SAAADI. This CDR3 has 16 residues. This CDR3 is CASTVVAGGHNTEAFF. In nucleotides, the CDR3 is TGCGCCAGCACGGTGGTGGCAGGGGGCCATAACACTGAAGCTTTCTTT.

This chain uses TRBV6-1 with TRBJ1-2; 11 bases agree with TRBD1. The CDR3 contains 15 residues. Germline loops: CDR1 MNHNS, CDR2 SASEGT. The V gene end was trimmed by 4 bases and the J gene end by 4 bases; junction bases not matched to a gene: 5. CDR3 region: CASSARTGGTYGYTF. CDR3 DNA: TGTGCCAGCAGTGCGCGGACAGGGGGCACCTATGGCTACACCTTC.

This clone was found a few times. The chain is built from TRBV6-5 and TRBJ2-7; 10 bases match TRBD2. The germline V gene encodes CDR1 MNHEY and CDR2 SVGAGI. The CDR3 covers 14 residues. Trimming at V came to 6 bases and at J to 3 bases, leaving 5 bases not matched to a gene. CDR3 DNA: TGTGCCAGCAGCCTACTAGCGGGGCTCTACGAGCAGTACTTC. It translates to CASSLLAGLYEQYF.

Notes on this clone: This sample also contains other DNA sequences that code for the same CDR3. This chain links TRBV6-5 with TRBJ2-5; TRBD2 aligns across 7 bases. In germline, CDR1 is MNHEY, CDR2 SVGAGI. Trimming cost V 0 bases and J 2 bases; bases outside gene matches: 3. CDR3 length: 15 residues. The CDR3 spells CASSYSGRGQETQYF. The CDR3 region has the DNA TGTGCCAGCAGTTACTCGGGGAGGGGACAAGAGACCCAGTACTTC.

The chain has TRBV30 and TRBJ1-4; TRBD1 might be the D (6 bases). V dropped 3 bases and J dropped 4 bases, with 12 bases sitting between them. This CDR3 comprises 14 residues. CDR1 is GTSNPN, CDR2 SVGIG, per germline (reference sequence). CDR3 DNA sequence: TGTGCCTGGAGGCGACAGGCTTTTAATGAAAAACTGTTTTTT. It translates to CAWRRQAFNEKLFF.

The CDR3, as DNA: TGTGCCAGCAGCCCAACAGGGATTGTGCCTGAAGCTTTCTTT. It specifies CASSPTGIVPEAFF. The chain employs TRBV7-2 and TRBJ1-1; D is perhaps TRBD1 (6 bases). CDR1 and CDR2 (germline): SGHTA, FQGNSA. Trimming removed 5 bases at V and 6 bases at J, with 16 bases between. The CDR3 totals 14 residues.

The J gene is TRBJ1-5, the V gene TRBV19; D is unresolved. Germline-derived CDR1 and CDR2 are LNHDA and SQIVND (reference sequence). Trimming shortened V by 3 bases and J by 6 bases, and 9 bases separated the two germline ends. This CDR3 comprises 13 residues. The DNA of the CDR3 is TGTGCCAGTAGTATGGGAGTGAGTCAGCCCCAGCATTTT. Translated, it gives CASSMGVSQPQHF.

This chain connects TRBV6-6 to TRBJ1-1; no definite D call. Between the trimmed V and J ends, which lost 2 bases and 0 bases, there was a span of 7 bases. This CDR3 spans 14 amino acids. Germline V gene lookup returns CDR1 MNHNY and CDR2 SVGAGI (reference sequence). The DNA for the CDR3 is TGTGCCAGCAGTTACCAGTCCATGAACACTGAAGCTTTCTTT. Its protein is CASSYQSMNTEAFF.

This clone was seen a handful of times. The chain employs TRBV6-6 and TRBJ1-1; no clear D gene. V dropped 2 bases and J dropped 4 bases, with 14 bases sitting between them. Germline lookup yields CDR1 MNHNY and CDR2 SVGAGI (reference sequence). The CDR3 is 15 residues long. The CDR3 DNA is TGTGCCAGCAGTTACGGTGGGGTCGGGAGCACTGAAGCTTTCTTT. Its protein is CASSYGGVGSTEAFF.

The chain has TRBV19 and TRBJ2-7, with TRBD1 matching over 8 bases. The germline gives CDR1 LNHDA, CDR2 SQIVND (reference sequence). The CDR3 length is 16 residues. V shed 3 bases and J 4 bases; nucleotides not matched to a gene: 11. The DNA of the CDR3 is TGTGCCAGTAGTATGCCCTGGACAGGGTCTCCGTACGAGCAGTACTTC. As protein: CASSMPWTGSPYEQYF.

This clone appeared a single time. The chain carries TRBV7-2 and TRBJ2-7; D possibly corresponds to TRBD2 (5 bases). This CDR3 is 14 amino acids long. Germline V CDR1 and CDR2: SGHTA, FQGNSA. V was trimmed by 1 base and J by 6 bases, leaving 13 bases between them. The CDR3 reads CASSLGGGAVEQYF. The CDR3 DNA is TGTGCCAGCAGCTTAGGTGGAGGCGCGGTCGAGCAGTACTTC. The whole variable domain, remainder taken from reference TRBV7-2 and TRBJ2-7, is GAGVSQSPSNKVTEKGKDVELRCDPISGHTALYWYRQSLGQGLEFLIYFQGNSAPDKSGLPSDRFSAERTGGSVSTLTIQRTQQEDSAVYLCASSLGGGAVEQYFGPGTRLTVT.

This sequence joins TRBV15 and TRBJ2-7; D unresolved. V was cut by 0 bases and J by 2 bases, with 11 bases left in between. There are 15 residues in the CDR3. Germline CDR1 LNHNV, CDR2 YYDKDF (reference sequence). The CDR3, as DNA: TGTGCCACCAGCAGAGAAAAGACTGCGCCCTACGAGCAGTACTTC. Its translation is CATSREKTAPYEQYF.

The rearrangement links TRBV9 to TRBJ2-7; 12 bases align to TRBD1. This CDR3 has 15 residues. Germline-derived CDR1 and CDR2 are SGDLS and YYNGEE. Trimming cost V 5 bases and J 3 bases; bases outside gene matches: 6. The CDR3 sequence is CASSPGTGGFYEQYF. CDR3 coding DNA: TGTGCCAGCAGTCCCGGGACAGGGGGCTTCTACGAGCAGTACTTC.

The CDR3 region is CASSPGGRTGSYEQYF. In DNA, the CDR3 is TGTGCCAGCAGCCCTGGTGGCCGGACGGGGTCCTACGAGCAGTACTTC. The J gene is TRBJ2-7, the V gene TRBV5-5; TRBD2 might be the D (5 bases). Germline V lookup: CDR1 SGHKS, CDR2 YYEKEE (reference sequence). Trimming removed 4 bases from V and 1 base from J, with 18 bases in between. This CDR3 has 16 amino acids.

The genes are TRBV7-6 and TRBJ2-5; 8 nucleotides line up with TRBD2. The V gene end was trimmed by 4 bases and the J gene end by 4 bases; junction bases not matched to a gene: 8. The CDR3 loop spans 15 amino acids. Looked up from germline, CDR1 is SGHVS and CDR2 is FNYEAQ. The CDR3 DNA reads TGTGCCAGCAGCTCCTTCCAGCGGGAGTTAGAGACCCAGTACTTC. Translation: CASSSFQRELETQYF.

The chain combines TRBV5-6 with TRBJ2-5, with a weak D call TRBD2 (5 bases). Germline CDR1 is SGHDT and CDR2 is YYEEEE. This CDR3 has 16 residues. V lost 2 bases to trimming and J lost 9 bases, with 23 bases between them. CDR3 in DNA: TGTGCCAGCAGCTTCCCCGGGATTTCGCCGGGCAGACCCCAGTACTTC. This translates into CASSFPGISPGRPQYF. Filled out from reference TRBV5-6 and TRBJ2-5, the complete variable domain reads DAGVTQSPTHLIKTRGQQVTLRCSPKSGHDTVSWYQQALGQGPQFIFQYYEEEERQRGNFPDRFSGHQFPNYSSELNVNALLLGDSALYLCASSFPGISPGRPQYFGPGTRLLVL.

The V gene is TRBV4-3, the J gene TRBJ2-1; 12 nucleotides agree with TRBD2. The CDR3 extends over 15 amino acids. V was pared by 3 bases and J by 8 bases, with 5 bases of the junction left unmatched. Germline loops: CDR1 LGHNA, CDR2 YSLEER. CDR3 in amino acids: CASSQMTSGSYEQFF. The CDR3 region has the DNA TGCGCCAGCAGCCAGATGACTAGCGGGAGCTATGAGCAGTTCTTC.

The CDR3 here is CASSPQGAKGTDTQYF. The CDR3 DNA is TGTGCCAGCAGCCCACAGGGGGCGAAGGGCACAGATACGCAGTATTTT. J is TRBJ2-3 and V is TRBV7-9; 9 bases match TRBD1. V was pared by 5 bases and J by 1 base, with 7 bases of the junction left unmatched. CDR1 is SEHNR and CDR2 is FQNEAQ in the germline V gene (reference sequence). The CDR3 is 16 residues long.

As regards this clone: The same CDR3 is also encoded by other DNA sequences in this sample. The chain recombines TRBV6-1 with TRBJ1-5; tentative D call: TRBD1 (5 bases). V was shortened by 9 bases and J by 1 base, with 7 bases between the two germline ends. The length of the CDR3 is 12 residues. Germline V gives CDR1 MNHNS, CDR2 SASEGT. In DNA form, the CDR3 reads TGTGCCAGTAGACAGAGCAATCAGCCCCAGCATTTT. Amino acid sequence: CASRQSNQPQHF.

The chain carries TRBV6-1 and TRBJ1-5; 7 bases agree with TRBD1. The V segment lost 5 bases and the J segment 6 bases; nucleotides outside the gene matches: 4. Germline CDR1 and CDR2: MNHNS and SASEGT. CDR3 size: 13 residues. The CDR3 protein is CASSQQGRQPQHF. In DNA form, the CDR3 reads TGTGCCAGCAGTCAACAGGGGCGTCAGCCCCAGCATTTT.

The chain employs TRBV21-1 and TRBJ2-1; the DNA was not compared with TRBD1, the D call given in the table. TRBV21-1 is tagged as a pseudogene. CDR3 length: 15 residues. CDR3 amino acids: CASSPRYRGRAEQFF. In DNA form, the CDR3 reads TGTGCCAGCAGCCCTCGTTACAGGGGGCGCGCTGAGCAGTTCTTC.

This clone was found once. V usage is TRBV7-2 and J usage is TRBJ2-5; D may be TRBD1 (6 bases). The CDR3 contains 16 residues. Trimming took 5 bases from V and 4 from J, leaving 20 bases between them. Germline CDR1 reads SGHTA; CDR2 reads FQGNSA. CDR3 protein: CASSPARTASGETQYF. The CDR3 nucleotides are TGTGCCAGCAGCCCGGCCCGGACAGCCTCGGGAGAGACCCAGTACTTC.